The rows below give T cell receptor beta chains drawn from one sample of a study of STAT5B mutations in CD4+ large granular lymphocyte leukemia. Libraries were prepared by immunoSEQ multiplex PCR; TCRdb keeps only in-frame clonotypes and omits some of them. The sample shows roughly 30,000 clones, 65% to 80% of them seen only once. Sample: CD4+ T cells from blood buffy coats. Receptors originate from a human donor in good health. CDR3s leave out the opening cysteine and the closing phenylalanine or tryptophan. The order of the fields is clone size, V gene, CDR3 protein. Size values are once, few and many counts, or a class for expanded clones, and some rows have none.

once,TRBV7-2,ASIQLLAGNNEQF
few,TRBV7-7,ASSPGEGLQETQY
NA,TRBV7-2,ASSLGSAETQY
NA,TRBV5-1,ASSTRTSGQETQY
NA,TRBV6-5,ASSYSTGMGVGYT
NA,TRBV7-2,ASSPQTSGGAGAYNEQF
NA,TRBV2,ASSENRLTYEQY
NA,TRBV19,ASKGANRGSNQPQH
NA,TRBV6-5,ASSPRNTNTGELF
NA,TRBV4-1,ASSPGTGGLKTQY
NA,TRBV6-5,ATRERGFPLDEQF